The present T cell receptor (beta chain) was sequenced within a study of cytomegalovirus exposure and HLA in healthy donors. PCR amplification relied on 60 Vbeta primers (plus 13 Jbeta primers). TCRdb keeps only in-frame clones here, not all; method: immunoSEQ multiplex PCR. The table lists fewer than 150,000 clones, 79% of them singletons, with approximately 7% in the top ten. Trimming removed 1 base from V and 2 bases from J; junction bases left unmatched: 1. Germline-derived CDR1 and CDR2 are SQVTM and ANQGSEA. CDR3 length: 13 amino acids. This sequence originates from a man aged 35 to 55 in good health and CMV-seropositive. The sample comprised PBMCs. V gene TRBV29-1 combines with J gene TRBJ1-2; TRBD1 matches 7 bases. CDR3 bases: TGCAGCGTTGAAGCACAGGGGAACTATGGCTACACCTTC. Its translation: CSVEAQGNYGYTF.